The present entry profiles one TCR beta chain with its context. Its antigen is still unknown. One end of the junction fails to match germline, which may point to a read error. This entry is derived from a study of CD8 T cells in ankylosing spondylitis. Study results and limitations: In synovial fluid and blood from reactive arthritis, some motif variants were previously reported. Apparently characteristic of ankylosing spondylitis blood was a TCR beta motif (fewer than 10 highly homologous variants).

CDR1 is SQVTM, CDR2 ANQGSEA, per germline. The CDR3 runs to 10 residues. 5'-RACE, quantitative and with molecular barcodes, yielded the TCR beta libraries. One entry per CDR3 protein, called by TCRdb with MiXCR from the 5' RACE reads. The table shows 130,000 or so distinct CDR3 sequences, with 6% to 8.5% occurring only once. The clonotype originates from a male donor with ankylosing spondylitis or in good health (not recorded which). Sequencing was done on a sample of blood, either unsorted or a sorted T cell fraction (not recorded which). The gene calls are TRBV29-1 and TRBJ1-1; D gene unclear. CDR3 DNA sequence: TGCAGCGTTGAAGATGGGGAAGCTATCTTT. Its translation: CSVEDGEAIF. The full variable domain, its missing parts supplied by reference TRBV29-1 and TRBJ1-1, is SAVISQKPSRDICQRGTSLTIQCQVDSQVTMMFWYRQQPGQSLTLIATANQGSEATYESGFVIDKFPISRPNLTFSTLTVSNMSPEDSSIYLCSVEDGEAIFGQGTRLTVV.